Given below is one T cell receptor beta chain in context. There is no known antigen for this receptor. No base quality values were provided; no much bigger clone lies one nucleotide off. This entry is derived from a study of OX40 agonist ivuxolimab in advanced cancers. Looking at the study overall: Ivuxolimab, which targeted the costimulatory receptor OX40 (CD134), was an agonistic, fully human IgG2 monoclonal antibody. Intravenous ivuxolimab was administered to patients every 2 weeks at six dose levels: 0.01, 0.1, 0.3, 1.5, 3 and 10 mg/kg. Of the 50 to 55 patients in dose escalation, 19 had hepatocellular carcinoma, approximately 15 had melanoma, 9 had renal cell carcinoma and 9 had head and neck cancer. In the dose-escalation cohort, approximately 80% of patients were male, and the mean age was 60 years with a range of about 20 to 80. Prior anti-PD-1, anti-PD-L1 or anti-CTLA-4 therapy was permitted, and checkpoint inhibitors had been received by roughly 40% of dose-escalation patients. Partial responses occurred in three dose-escalation patients, of whom one had hepatocellular carcinoma and two had cutaneous melanoma. Peripheral TCRbeta sequencing aimed to test whether ivuxolimab altered TCR sequence diversity and caused clonal T-cell expansion. The paper reports the monotherapy dose-escalation portion (N of about 50 patients) of the phase I ivuxolimab trial. Overall study outcomes, separate from this receptor: On average, CD8+ T cells showed more expanded clones than CD4+ T cells after ivuxolimab. Partial responders in the 0.1-3.0 mg/kg groups had among the lowest normalized peripheral clonal expansion, especially among CD8+ T cells. At doses of 0.1 to 3.0 mg/kg, clonal expansion of both CD4+ and CD8+ blood T cells was observed from baseline to week 6. Antigen specificity was not determined for the clonally expanded peripheral T cells. Low levels of normalized T-cell clonal expansion were also seen in some nonresponding patients.

The CDR3 runs 15 amino acids, cysteine and phenylalanine included. The DNA shown is the 45-base CDR3, in frame from base 1. A distance of 12 bases separates the germline ends of V and J, which lose 0 bases and 4 bases respectively. CDR1 MGHRA and CDR2 YSYEKL are derived from the germline V gene. Genomic DNA was extracted from sorted cells for sequencing of the TCRbeta CDR3 region. The immunoSEQ Assay was used for sequencing of TCRbeta CDR3 regions. TCRdb took this table from immuneACCESS and kept in-frame rearrangements with V and J called. Such tables lack part of the clones; where checked against another copy, unresolved V genes explain under half of the gap, and the rest is unexplained. In all, the sample holds 20,000 or so clones, and roughly 89% of those were seen once. The biggest ten clones account for 13% of the sample. Patients with a history of autoimmune disease or receiving systemic immunosuppression were excluded from the trial. Peripheral blood for TCR sequencing was drawn from every dose cohort at baseline, at cycle 4 day 1 and at cycle 7 day 1. Samples came from an open-label, multicenter, first-in-human phase I dose-escalation trial of ivuxolimab. Adults with locally advanced or metastatic melanoma, renal cell carcinoma, hepatocellular carcinoma or head and neck squamous cell carcinoma were enrolled in the trial. Before TCR sequencing, CD4+ T cells and CD8+ T cells were sorted from peripheral blood as separate populations.

The sequences come from CD4+ or CD8+ T cells sorted from blood, collected in a trial of the OX40 agonist ivuxolimab. The chain is encoded by TRBV4-1 joined to TRBJ1-2; no D gene is confidently identified. The TCR comes from an adult with an advanced solid tumor such as melanoma, head and neck, liver or kidney cancer. The CDR3 in this case is CASSQDNRASYGYTF. The sequence in DNA is TGCGCCAGCAGCCAAGATAACAGAGCGTCCTATGGCTACACCTTC.